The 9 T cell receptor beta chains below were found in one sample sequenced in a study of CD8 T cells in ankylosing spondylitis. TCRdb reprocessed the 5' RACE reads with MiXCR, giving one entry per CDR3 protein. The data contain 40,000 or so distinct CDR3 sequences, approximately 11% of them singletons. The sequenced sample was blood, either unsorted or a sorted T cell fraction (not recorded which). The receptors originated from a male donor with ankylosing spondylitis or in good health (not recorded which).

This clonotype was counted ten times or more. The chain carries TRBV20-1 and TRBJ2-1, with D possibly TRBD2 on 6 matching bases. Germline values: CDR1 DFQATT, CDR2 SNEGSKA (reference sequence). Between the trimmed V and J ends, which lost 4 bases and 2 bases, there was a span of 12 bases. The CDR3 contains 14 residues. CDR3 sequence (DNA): TGCAGTGCTACTTGGCGGGGAACCTACAATGAGCAGTTCTTC. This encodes CSATWRGTYNEQFF.

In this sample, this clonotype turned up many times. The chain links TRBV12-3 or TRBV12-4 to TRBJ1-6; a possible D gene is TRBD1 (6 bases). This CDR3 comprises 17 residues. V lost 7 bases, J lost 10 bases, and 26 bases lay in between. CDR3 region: CASTYFGGSPYRSPLHF. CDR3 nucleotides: TGTGCCAGCACCTACTTTGGGGGCAGTCCCTATCGGTCACCCCTCCACTTT.

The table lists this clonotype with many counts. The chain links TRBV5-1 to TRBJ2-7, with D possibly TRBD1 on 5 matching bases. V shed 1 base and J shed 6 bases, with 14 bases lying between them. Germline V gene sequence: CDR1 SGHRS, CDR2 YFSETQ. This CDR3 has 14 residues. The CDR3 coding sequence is TGCGCCAGCAGCTTGAGGCAGGGTAGGGGCGAGCAGTACTTC. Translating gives CASSLRQGRGEQYF.

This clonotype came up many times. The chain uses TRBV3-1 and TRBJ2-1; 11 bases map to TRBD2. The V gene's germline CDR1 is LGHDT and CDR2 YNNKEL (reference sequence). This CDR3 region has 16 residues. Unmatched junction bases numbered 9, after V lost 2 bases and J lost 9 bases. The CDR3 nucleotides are TGTGCCAGCAGCCAAAGCCACGGACTAGCGGGCACTGAGCAGTTCTTC. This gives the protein CASSQSHGLAGTEQFF.

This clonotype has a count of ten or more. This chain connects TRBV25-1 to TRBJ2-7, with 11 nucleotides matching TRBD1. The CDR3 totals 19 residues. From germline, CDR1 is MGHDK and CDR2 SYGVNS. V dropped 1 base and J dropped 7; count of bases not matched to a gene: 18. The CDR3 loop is CASSESFQLRGQGAGEQYF. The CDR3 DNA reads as TGTGCCAGCAGTGAATCTTTTCAGTTGCGAGGACAGGGGGCCGGGGAGCAGTACTTC.

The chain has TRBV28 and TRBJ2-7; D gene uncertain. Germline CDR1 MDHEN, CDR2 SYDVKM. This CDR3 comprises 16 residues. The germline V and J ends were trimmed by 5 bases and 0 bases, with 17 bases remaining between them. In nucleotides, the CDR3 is TGTGCCAGCAGTCTCGACATATCCCCGAGCTCCTACGAGCAGTACTTC. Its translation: CASSLDISPSSYEQYF.

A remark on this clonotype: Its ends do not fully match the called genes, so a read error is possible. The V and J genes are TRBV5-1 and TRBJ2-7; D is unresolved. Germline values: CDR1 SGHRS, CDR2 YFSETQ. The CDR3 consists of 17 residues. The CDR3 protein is CASSLGTLRVATSEQYF. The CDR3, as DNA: TGCGCTAGCAGCTTGGGCACCCTCCGGGTGGCAACCTCCGAGCAGTACTTC.

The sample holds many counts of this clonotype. The CDR3 protein is CASSSAFNEQFF. The CDR3 coding sequence is TGTGCCAGCAGTTCCGCGTTCAATGAGCAGTTCTTC. J is TRBJ2-1 and V is TRBV6-6; no clear D gene. Germline-derived CDR1 and CDR2 are MNHNY and SVGAGI (reference sequence). Between the trimmed V and J ends, which lost 4 bases and 6 bases, there was a span of 7 bases. The CDR3 covers 12 residues.

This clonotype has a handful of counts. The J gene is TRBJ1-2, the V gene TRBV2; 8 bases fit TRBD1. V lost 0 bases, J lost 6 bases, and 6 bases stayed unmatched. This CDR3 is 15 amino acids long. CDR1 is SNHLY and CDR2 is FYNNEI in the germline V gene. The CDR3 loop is CASSEARTGFHGYTF. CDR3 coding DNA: TGTGCCAGCAGTGAAGCCCGGACAGGGTTCCATGGCTACACCTTC. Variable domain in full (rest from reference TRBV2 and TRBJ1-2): EPEVTQTPSHQVTQMGQEVILRCVPISNHLYFYWYRQILGQKVEFLVSFYNNEISEKSEIFDDQFSVERPDGSNFTLKIRSTKLEDSAMYFCASSEARTGFHGYTFGSGTRLTVV.